This T cell receptor (beta chain) was observed in a study of Graves' ophthalmopathy and Graves' hyperthyroidism. Of note for this clonotype: Its antigen remains unknown.

RNA transcripts yielded amplified TCR beta CDR3 regions. First-round RT-PCR with HTBI primers preceded a second-round multiplex PCR. MiXCR, run by TCRdb on the multiplex PCR reads, gives a single entry per CDR3 protein. Of about 740,000 distinct CDR3 sequences detected, about 44% appear once; the ten largest clones hold 40% to 55%. V was pared by 8 bases and J by 1 base, with 17 bases between. CDR1 is SQVTM, CDR2 ANQGSEA, per germline. CDR3 length: 14 amino acids. General study findings and limits: A model built from 13 signatures distinguished ophthalmopathy from stable hyperthyroidism with about 86% sensitivity and 81.08% specificity.

The TCR comes from an adult man with Graves' ophthalmopathy. Specimen: peripheral blood. The V call is TRBV29-1, the J call TRBJ1-1; D remains ambiguous. The CDR3 sequence is CSSQNGLTNTEAFF. CDR3 in DNA: TGCAGCAGCCAAAATGGACTAACGAACACTGAAGCTTTCTTT.